This paragraph reports one T cell receptor beta chain. The antigen is not known. Authors' processing steps: ImmunoSEQ sequences covered only the junction and lacked quality scores; filtering therefore differed. Profiled with immunoSEQ multiplex PCR; TCRdb holds only in-frame clones, not every one. The V and J calls and clone size were taken over from that table, and D and trimming were inferred from the DNA. The data contain approximately 2,200,000 clones, around 93% of them singletons. This entry comes from a study of shared clonotypes between healthy human individuals. Study at large: Researchers drew samples from a couple of women and three men aged 18 to 49.

It was CD45RO-negative cells, positively selected for CCR7, that made up naive CD8 cells, with terminally differentiated effector memory CD45RA+ cells excluded. Study conclusions and caveats: For naive CD4 cells, approximately 4.8% of clonotypes were shared across a few donors. Larger richness was generally estimated for naive than memory subsets.

The V gene's germline CDR1 is LNHDA and CDR2 SQIVND (reference sequence). There are 16 residues in the CDR3. Trimming removed 5 bases from V and 0 bases from J, with 11 bases in between. Sequenced input: naive CD8+ T cells from PBMCs. The V and J genes are TRBV19 and TRBJ2-6; the D gene is possibly TRBD2 (5 bases). The sequence was obtained from a man aged 18 to 30 in good health. Some clones in this sample may be carry-over from other donors' samples. CDR3 in DNA: TGTGCCAGTAGTCCCGCCGGGGTCTCTGGGGCCAACGTCCTGACTTTC. Amino acid sequence: CASSPAGVSGANVLTF.